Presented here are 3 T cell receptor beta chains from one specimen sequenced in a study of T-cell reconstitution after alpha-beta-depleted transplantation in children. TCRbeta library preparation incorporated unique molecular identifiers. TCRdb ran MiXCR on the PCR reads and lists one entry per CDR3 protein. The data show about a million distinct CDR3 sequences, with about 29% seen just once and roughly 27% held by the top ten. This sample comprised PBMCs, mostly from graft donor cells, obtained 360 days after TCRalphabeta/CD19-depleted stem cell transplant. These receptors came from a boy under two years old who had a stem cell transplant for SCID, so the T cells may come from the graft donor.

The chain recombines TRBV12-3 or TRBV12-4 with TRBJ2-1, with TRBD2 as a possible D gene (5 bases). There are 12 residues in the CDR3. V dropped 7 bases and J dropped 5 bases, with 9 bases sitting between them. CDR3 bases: TGTGCCAGCAATCTAGCTCACAATGAGCAGTTCTTC. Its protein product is CASNLAHNEQFF.

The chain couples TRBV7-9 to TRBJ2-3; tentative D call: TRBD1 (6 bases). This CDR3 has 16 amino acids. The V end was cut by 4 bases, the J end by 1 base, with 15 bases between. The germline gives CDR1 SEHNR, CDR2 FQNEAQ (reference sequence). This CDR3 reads CASSWLGARGTDTQYF. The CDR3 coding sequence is TGTGCCAGCAGCTGGCTGGGGGCGCGGGGCACAGATACGCAGTATTTT.

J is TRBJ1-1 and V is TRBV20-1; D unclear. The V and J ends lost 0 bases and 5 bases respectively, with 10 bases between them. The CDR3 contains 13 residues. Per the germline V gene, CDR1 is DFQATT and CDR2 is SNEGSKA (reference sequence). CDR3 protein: CSARDGHLTEAFF. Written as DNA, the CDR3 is TGCAGTGCTAGAGATGGTCATTTGACTGAAGCTTTCTTT.